This T cell receptor (beta chain) was found in a study of T cells after yellow fever vaccination. From the 5' RACE reads, TCRdb called clonotypes with MiXCR, one entry per CDR3 protein. Among 350,000 to 450,000 distinct CDR3 sequences listed, roughly 6.2% were seen once. In its sample, this clonotype was seen a few times. The target antigen is unknown. Findings and limits, study-wide: Peaking faster, on day 5 versus 15, the secondary response was nonetheless weaker.

The clonotype comes from a man under 40 who received the YFV17D yellow fever vaccine. This specimen was PBMCs, taken 5 days after the yellow fever booster vaccination.

The CDR3 DNA reads TGCGCCAGCAGCTTGGCTGCGGTTTACAATGAGCAGTTCTTC. Amino acid sequence: CASSLAAVYNEQFF. The rearrangement uses TRBV5-1 and TRBJ2-1; no clear D. V was pared by 0 bases and J by 4 bases, with 8 bases between. CDR3 length: 14 residues. Germline V gene sequence: CDR1 SGHRS, CDR2 YFSETQ.